This T cell receptor beta chain was captured in a study of human T cells and chemical hapten exposure. TCRdb re-called the RACE reads with MiXCR, one entry per CDR3 protein. The data show 74,000 or so distinct CDR3 sequences, 12% seen once. Many counts were recorded for this clonotype. Germline V gene sequence: CDR1 KGHSH, CDR2 LQKENI. This CDR3 spans 13 amino acids. Trimming pared 3 bases from V and 6 bases from J, leaving 11 bases between. The sample's time point: patch test 1, 2 weeks after DPC sensitization. Treatment specified: therapeutic diphenylcyclopropenone sensitization with weekly scalp DPC.

The sequencing here drew on whole blood, taken in connection with sensitization to the hapten diphenylcyclopropenone (DPC). This clonotype was obtained from a woman aged 60-70 years with alopecia areata. Some clones in this sample may be carry-over from other donors' samples. V usage is TRBV18 and J usage is TRBJ1-2, with a tentative D call TRBD1 (5 bases). In nucleotides, the CDR3 is TGTGCCAGCTCACCCGACAGAACCAATGGCTACACCTTC. Amino acid sequence: CASSPDRTNGYTF.